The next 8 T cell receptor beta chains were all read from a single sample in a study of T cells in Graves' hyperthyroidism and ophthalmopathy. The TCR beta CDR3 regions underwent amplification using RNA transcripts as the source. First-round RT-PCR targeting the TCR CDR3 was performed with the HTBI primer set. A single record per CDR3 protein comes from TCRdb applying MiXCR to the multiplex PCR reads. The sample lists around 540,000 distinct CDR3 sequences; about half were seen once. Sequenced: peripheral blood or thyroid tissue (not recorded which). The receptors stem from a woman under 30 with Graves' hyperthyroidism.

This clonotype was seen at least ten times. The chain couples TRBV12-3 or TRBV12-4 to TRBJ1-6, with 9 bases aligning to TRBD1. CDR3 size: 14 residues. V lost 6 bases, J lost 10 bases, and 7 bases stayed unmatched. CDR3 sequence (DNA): TGTGCCAGCAGGCAAACAGGGGGCAACTCACCCCTCCACTTT. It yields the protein CASRQTGGNSPLHF.

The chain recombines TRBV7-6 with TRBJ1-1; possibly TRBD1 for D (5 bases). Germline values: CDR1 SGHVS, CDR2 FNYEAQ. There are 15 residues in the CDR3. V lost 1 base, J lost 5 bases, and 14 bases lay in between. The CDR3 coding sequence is TGTGCCAGCAGCTTAGGAGGGGATGGGCGAACTGAAGCTTTCTTT. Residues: CASSLGGDGRTEAFF.

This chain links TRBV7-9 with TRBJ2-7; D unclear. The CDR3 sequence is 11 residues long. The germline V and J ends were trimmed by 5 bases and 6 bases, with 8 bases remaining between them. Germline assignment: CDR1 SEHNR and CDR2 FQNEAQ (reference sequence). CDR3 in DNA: TGTGCCAGCAGCGTCCGGGCCGAGCAGTACTTC. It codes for CASSVRAEQYF.

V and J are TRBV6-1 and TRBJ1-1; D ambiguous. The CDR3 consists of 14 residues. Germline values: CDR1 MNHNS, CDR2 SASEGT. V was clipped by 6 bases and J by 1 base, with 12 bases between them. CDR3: CASSPVHWNTEAFF. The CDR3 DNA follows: TGTGCCAGCAGCCCAGTACACTGGAACACTGAAGCTTTCTTT.

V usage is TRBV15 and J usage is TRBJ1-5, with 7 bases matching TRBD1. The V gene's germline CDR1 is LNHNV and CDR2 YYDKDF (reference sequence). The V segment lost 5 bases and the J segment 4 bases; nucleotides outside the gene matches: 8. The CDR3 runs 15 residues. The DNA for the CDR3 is TGTGCCACCAGCCCCGCGGGACAGCGAAATCAGCCCCAGCATTTT. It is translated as CATSPAGQRNQPQHF.

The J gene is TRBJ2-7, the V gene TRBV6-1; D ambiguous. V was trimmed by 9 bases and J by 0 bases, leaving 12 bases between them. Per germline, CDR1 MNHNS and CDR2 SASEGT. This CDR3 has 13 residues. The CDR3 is CASRAKSSYEQYF. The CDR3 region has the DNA TGTGCCAGTCGGGCCAAGAGCTCCTACGAGCAGTACTTC.

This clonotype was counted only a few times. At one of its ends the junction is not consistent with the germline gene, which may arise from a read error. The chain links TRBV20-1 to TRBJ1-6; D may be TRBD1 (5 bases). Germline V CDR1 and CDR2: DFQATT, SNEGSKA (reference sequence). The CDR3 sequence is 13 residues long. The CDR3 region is CSARGAYNSPLHF. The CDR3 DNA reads TGCAGTGCGAGAGGGGCCTATAATTCACCCCTCCACTTT.

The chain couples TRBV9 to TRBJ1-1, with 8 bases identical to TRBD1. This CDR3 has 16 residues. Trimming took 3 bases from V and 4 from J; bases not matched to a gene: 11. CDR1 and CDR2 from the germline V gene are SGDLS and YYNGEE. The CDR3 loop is CASSGGPWTGTTEAFF. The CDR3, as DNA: TGTGCCAGCAGCGGAGGACCATGGACAGGGACCACTGAAGCTTTCTTT.